This T cell receptor (beta chain) is from a study of patients and donors after allogeneic stem cell transplantation. A single record per CDR3 protein comes from TCRdb applying MiXCR to the RT-PCR reads. The sample lists about 960,000 distinct CDR3 sequences, 15% to 20% occurring once. This CDR3 region has 14 residues. V was shortened by 4 bases and J by 0 bases, with 5 bases between the two germline ends. The germline V gene encodes CDR1 SGHRS and CDR2 YFSETQ. The sample consisted of blood, either unsorted or a sorted T cell fraction (not recorded which). V is TRBV5-1 and J is TRBJ2-6; D not resolved. The TCR was taken from a human donor who was either an allogeneic HSCT recipient or a stem cell or donor lymphocyte infusion donor (not recorded which). It is not recorded whose cells these are; they may come from a transplant donor. This CDR3 is CASSKDSGANVLTF. CDR3 DNA: TGCGCCAGCAGCAAGGACTCTGGGGCCAACGTCCTGACTTTC.